This entry lists 20 T cell receptor beta chains sequenced from one sample in a study of T cell repertoires in cytomegalovirus infection. TCRdb passed the reads through MiXCR, listing each CDR3 protein once. The table shows about 150,000 distinct CDR3 sequences, with less than 25% occurring only once. Sequences were obtained from PBMCs. These receptors were obtained from a human donor in good health (CMV status not recorded). Some clones in this sample may be carry-over from other donors' samples.

This chain uses TRBV7-3 with TRBJ1-1; 7 positions agree with TRBD1. This CDR3 is 14 amino acids long. Germline V gene data show CDR1 as SGHTA and CDR2 as FQGTGA. V lost 5 bases and J lost 1; bases outside the gene matches: 4. For the CDR3, the DNA is TGTGCCAGCAGCCCCGGGACAGAGAACACTGAAGCTTTCTTT. This gives the protein CASSPGTENTEAFF.

This clonotype was seen many times. CDR3 sequence reads: CASSRRFGRTDASYEQYF. The DNA of the CDR3 is TGTGCCAGCAGCCGAAGGTTCGGGAGGACGGACGCCTCCTACGAGCAGTACTTC. The gene calls are TRBV7-8 and TRBJ2-7; 7 positions agree with TRBD2. Unmatched junction bases numbered 16, after V lost 5 bases and J lost 0 bases. This CDR3 is 18 amino acids long. Germline V gene lookup returns CDR1 SGHVS and CDR2 FQNEAQ.

The rearrangement joins TRBV7-9 to TRBJ1-2; D is unclear. V lost 1 base to trimming and J lost 2 bases, with 11 bases between them. Germline V gene sequence: CDR1 SEHNR, CDR2 FQNEAQ (reference sequence). The CDR3 runs to 15 residues. The CDR3 sequence is CASSLELSANYGYTF. CDR3 DNA: TGTGCCAGCAGCTTAGAATTGAGTGCAAACTATGGCTACACCTTC.

V usage is TRBV24-1 and J usage is TRBJ2-2, with D tentatively TRBD1 or TRBD2 (5 bases each). Germline V gene lookup returns CDR1 KGHDR and CDR2 SFDVKD. Trimming removed 3 bases from V and 6 bases from J, with 13 bases in between. The CDR3 runs 15 residues. The CDR3 coding sequence is TGTGCCACCAGTGATGCCGGGACCCCGCCCGGGGAGCTGTTTTTT. Translation gives CATSDAGTPPGELFF.

This clonotype showed up just a few times. This chain links TRBV28 with TRBJ1-5; possibly TRBD1 for D (6 bases). The CDR3 loop spans 13 amino acids. The germline V gene encodes CDR1 MDHEN and CDR2 SYDVKM. Trimming cost V 7 bases and J 4 bases, with 11 bases left between them. The CDR3 protein is CASTWTANQPQHF. In DNA, the CDR3 is TGTGCCAGCACTTGGACAGCTAATCAGCCCCAGCATTTT.

The chain couples TRBV28 to TRBJ2-1; 11 bases align to TRBD2. The trim removed 7 bases at V and 2 bases at J, leaving 13 bases unmatched. This CDR3 comprises 18 residues. Germline CDR1 is MDHEN and CDR2 is SYDVKM. The CDR3 protein is CASNPGTSGRGAYNEQFF. The CDR3 coding sequence is TGTGCCAGCAACCCCGGGACTAGCGGTAGAGGGGCCTACAATGAGCAGTTCTTC. Variable domain in full (rest from reference TRBV28 and TRBJ2-1): DVKVTQSSRYLVKRTGEKVFLECVQDMDHENMFWYRQDPGLGLRLIYFSYDVKMKEKGDIPEGYSVSREKKERFSLILESASTNQTSMYLCASNPGTSGRGAYNEQFFGPGTRLTVL.

The chain joins TRBV7-6 to TRBJ2-5; D remains ambiguous. V lost 0 bases and J lost 3, with 8 bases in between. Germline assignment: CDR1 SGHVS and CDR2 FNYEAQ. CDR3 length: 14 amino acids. The CDR3 nucleotides are TGTGCCAGCAGCTTAGCGAACTACGAAGAGACCCAGTACTTC. Its translation: CASSLANYEETQYF. The full variable domain, rest sourced from reference TRBV7-6 and TRBJ2-5, is GAGVSQSPRYKVTKRGQDVALRCDPISGHVSLYWYRQALGQGPEFLTYFNYEAQQDKSGLPNDRFSAERPEGSISTLTIQRTEQRDSAMYRCASSLANYEETQYFGPGTRLLVL.

There are a few counts of this clonotype. The chain combines TRBV19 with TRBJ1-5, with D tentatively TRBD1 (6 bases). Trimming took off 7 bases at V and 4 bases at J, with 17 bases between the two ends. Germline V gene sequence: CDR1 LNHDA, CDR2 SQIVND (reference sequence). This CDR3 has 15 amino acids. CDR3 protein: CASTQGPRRNQPQHF. CDR3 in DNA: TGTGCCAGTACCCAGGGGCCCCGAAGGAATCAGCCCCAGCATTTT.

There are a few counts of this clonotype. The J gene is TRBJ1-4, the V gene TRBV28; the D is unclear. Germline assignment: CDR1 MDHEN and CDR2 SYDVKM. The V end lost 1 base, the J end lost 2 bases, and 5 bases lay between the germline ends. There are 14 residues in the CDR3. The CDR3 sequence is CASSLFSTNEKLFF. The CDR3 DNA reads as TGTGCCAGCAGTTTATTTTCCACTAATGAAAAACTGTTTTTT.

The CDR3 DNA reads as TGTGCCAGCAGCTTAGGACGGACAGGTTACGAGCAGTACTTC. Encoded protein: CASSLGRTGYEQYF. The chain combines TRBV7-2 with TRBJ2-7; 7 nucleotides line up with TRBD1. CDR3 size: 14 residues. Germline V gene data show CDR1 as SGHTA and CDR2 as FQGNSA. V trimming: 1 base; J trimming: 4 bases; junction bases outside the gene matches: 4.

This clonotype was counted ten times or more. J is TRBJ2-5 and V is TRBV25-1, with TRBD1 matching over 11 bases. V lost 4 bases to trimming and J lost 3 bases; unmatched junction nucleotides: 7. The germline CDR1 and CDR2 sequences are MGHDK and SYGVNS. The CDR3 is 16 amino acids. CDR3 residues: CASSAGQGATKETQYF. The CDR3 coding sequence is TGTGCCAGCAGTGCTGGACAGGGGGCGACCAAAGAGACCCAGTACTTC.

This clonotype was seen a few times. The V call is TRBV28, the J call TRBJ2-3; D is undetermined. The germline V and J ends were trimmed by 3 bases and 6 bases, with 16 bases remaining between them. The germline CDR1 and CDR2 sequences are MDHEN and SYDVKM. The length of the CDR3 is 15 residues. The CDR3 DNA is TGTGCCAGCAGTTTCCCTCCGGAAACGATGGATACGCAGTATTTT. This translates into CASSFPPETMDTQYF. The entire variable domain, with the rest obtained from reference TRBV28 and TRBJ2-3, is as follows: DVKVTQSSRYLVKRTGEKVFLECVQDMDHENMFWYRQDPGLGLRLIYFSYDVKMKEKGDIPEGYSVSREKKERFSLILESASTNQTSMYLCASSFPPETMDTQYFGPGTRLTVL.

Note on this clonotype: No conserved phenylalanine or tryptophan is present at the end of the CDR3, so a read error is the likely explanation. CDR3 coding DNA: TGTGCCCGGGGGTCAACTAATGAAAAACTGTTTCTT. The encoded protein is CARGSTNEKLFL. The gene calls are TRBV30 and TRBJ1-4; D perhaps matches TRBD1 (5 bases). The germline V and J ends were trimmed by 8 bases and 0 bases, with 7 bases remaining between them. The V gene's germline CDR1 is GTSNPN and CDR2 SVGIG (reference sequence). The CDR3 covers 12 residues.

In this sample, this clonotype turned up a few times. This rearrangement joins TRBV6-5 to TRBJ2-5, with 9 bases matching TRBD2. J lost 4 bases, V lost 9 bases, and 3 bases had no gene match. The CDR3 covers 12 residues. CDR1 is MNHEY, CDR2 SVGAGI, per germline. The CDR3 coding sequence is TGTGCCAGTAGCGGGGGTGTAGAGACCCAGTACTTC. Its translation: CASSGGVETQYF.

V usage is TRBV24-1 and J usage is TRBJ1-1, with D perhaps matching TRBD1 (5 bases). With 3 bases removed from V and 1 base from J, the gap between germline ends came to 5 bases. Germline V gene sequence: CDR1 KGHDR, CDR2 SFDVKD. The CDR3 loop spans 13 amino acids. The CDR3 region has the DNA TGTGCCACCAGTGATACAGGGAACACTGAAGCTTTCTTT. Protein product: CATSDTGNTEAFF.

This clonotype was seen a few times. The gene calls are TRBV12-3 or TRBV12-4 and TRBJ2-1, with 8 bases lining up with TRBD2. This CDR3 is built from 15 residues. The junction had 10 bases not matched to a gene; V was cut back by 6 bases and J by 6 bases. The CDR3 bases are TGTGCCAGCAGGGGGGGTAGCGGGATTGGCAATGAGCAGTTCTTC. Translation gives CASRGGSGIGNEQFF.

This clonotype was seen many times. This chain joins TRBV7-8 and TRBJ1-5; D may be TRBD1 (5 bases). Germline CDR1 SGHVS, CDR2 FQNEAQ. This CDR3 spans 14 amino acids. Trimming left V 7 bases short and J 3 bases short, with 13 bases between. The CDR3 reads CASTMSGNNQPQHF. In DNA form, the CDR3 reads TGTGCCAGCACCATGTCAGGGAACAATCAGCCCCAGCATTTT. The full variable domain, with the rest looked up from reference TRBV7-8 and TRBJ1-5, is GAGVSQSPRYKVAKRGQDVALRCDPISGHVSLFWYQQALGQGPEFLTYFQNEAQLDKSGLPSDRFFAERPEGSVSTLKIQRTQQEDSAVYLCASTMSGNNQPQHFGDGTRLSIL.

The rearrangement links TRBV11-2 to TRBJ2-3; 7 nucleotides align to TRBD1. The V segment lost 1 base and the J segment 7 bases; nucleotides outside the gene matches: 11. Germline V gives CDR1 SGHAT, CDR2 FQNNGV. The CDR3 is 16 residues long. The CDR3: CASSLVQQGVGNTQYF. In DNA, the CDR3 is TGTGCCAGCAGCTTAGTACAGCAGGGGGTTGGTAATACGCAGTATTTT.

The sample holds a few counts of this clonotype. The rearrangement joins TRBV4-1 to TRBJ2-7, with TRBD1 matching 7 bases. Unmatched junction bases numbered 9, after V lost 1 base and J lost 0 bases. The CDR3 contains 17 residues. Germline CDR1 reads MGHRA; CDR2 reads YSYEKL. The CDR3 coding sequence is TGCGCCAGCAGCCAAGGGCTAGCAGGGGGACGCTCCTACGAGCAGTACTTC. This gives the protein CASSQGLAGGRSYEQYF.

This clonotype has a count of ten or more. V and J are TRBV11-2 and TRBJ2-7; weak D call: TRBD1 (6 bases). Per germline, CDR1 SGHAT and CDR2 FQNNGV. This CDR3 contains 12 residues. V lost 5 bases to trimming and J lost 3 bases, with 8 bases between them. The CDR3 spells CASSRDNYEQYF. The CDR3 nucleotides read TGTGCCAGCAGCCGGGACAACTACGAGCAGTACTTC. Full variable domain (missing parts from reference TRBV11-2 and TRBJ2-7): EAGVAQSPRYKIIEKRQSVAFWCNPISGHATLYWYQQILGQGPKLLIQFQNNGVVDDSQLPKDRFSAERLKGVDSTLKIQPAKLEDSAVYLCASSRDNYEQYFGPGTRLTVT.